The rows below give T cell receptor beta chains drawn from one sample of a study of blood T cell repertoires in COVID-19. The assay was immunoSEQ multiplex PCR, and TCRdb's table has in-frame clones only and misses some. Here the sample spans approximately 260,000 clones, 80% to 90% being singletons. The specimen sequenced was PBMCs or T cells enriched from blood (not recorded which). The receptors derive from a woman aged 45-59 years who had been exposed to COVID-19. The CDR3 runs from the conserved cysteine through the conserved F or W. A D gene is named only where the DNA matches it firmly. Size is stated for part of the rows, as once, few or many counts, or as a class when the clone is expanded.

V gene	J gene	clone size	D gene	CDR3 protein	CDR3 DNA
TRBV4-3	TRBJ2-7	-	TRBD1	CASSRRQGDGYEQYF	TGCGCCAGCAGCCGACGACAGGGGGACGGCTACGAGCAGTACTTC
TRBV5-4	TRBJ1-2	-	-	CASSLGGPNGYTF	TGTGCCAGCAGCTTGGGAGGGCCCAATGGCTACACCTTC
TRBV19	TRBJ2-6	-	TRBD1	CASSIGRGPGANVLTF	TGTGCCAGTAGTATAGGTAGGGGGCCTGGGGCCAACGTCCTGACTTTC
TRBV15	TRBJ2-7	-	TRBD2	CATSRVGGSGYEQYF	TGTGCCACCAGCAGAGTAGGCGGGAGCGGCTACGAGCAGTACTTC
TRBV30	TRBJ1-1	-	TRBD1	CAWISGTEGNTEAFF	TGTGCCTGGATTAGTGGGACAGAGGGCAACACTGAAGCTTTCTTT
TRBV11-2	TRBJ2-5	-	-	CASSAVEQGQETQYF	TGTGCCAGCAGCGCCGTTGAACAGGGACAAGAGACCCAGTACTTC
TRBV23-1	TRBJ1-6	-	TRBD1	CASSTFRDRERNSPLHF	TGCGCCAGCAGTACCTTCCGGGACAGGGAACGCAATTCACCCCTCCACTTT
TRBV6-7	TRBJ2-7	-	-	CASMGRRASYEQYF	TGTGCCAGCATGGGTCGGAGGGCCTCTTACGAGCAGTACTTC
TRBV13	TRBJ1-3	-	TRBD1	CASSAGQGGGNTIYF	TGTGCCAGCAGCGCCGGACAGGGGGGAGGAAACACCATATATTTT
TRBV3-1/TRBV3-2	TRBJ2-7	-	-	CASSQEGLEQYF	TGTGCCAGCAGCCAAGAGGGCCTCGAGCAGTACTTC
TRBV27	TRBJ2-3	-	TRBD1	CASSPIKRQGAWGDTQYF	TGTGCCAGCAGCCCTATCAAGCGACAGGGCGCATGGGGAGATACGCAGTATTTT
TRBV19	TRBJ1-1	few	-	CASSPQDRNTEAFF	TGTGCCAGTAGTCCCCAGGACAGGAACACTGAAGCTTTCTTT
TRBV27	TRBJ2-4	once	TRBD1	CASSWGQPGDIQYF	TGTGCCAGCAGTTGGGGACAGCCTGGAGACATTCAGTACTTC
TRBV10-3	TRBJ1-1	-	TRBD1	CAIREGTGPSTEAFF	TGTGCCATCAGGGAGGGGACAGGGCCCTCCACTGAAGCTTTCTTT
TRBV5-1	TRBJ1-5	-	-	CASSLQGHGPQHF	TGCGCCAGCAGCTTGCAGGGCCATGGGCCCCAGCATTTT
TRBV28	TRBJ1-1	-	-	CASRELGTEAFF	TGTGCCAGCAGGGAGCTTGGGACTGAAGCTTTCTTT
TRBV30	TRBJ2-7	few	-	CAWSVTAGIGEQYF	TGTGCCTGGAGCGTGACAGCAGGGATAGGCGAGCAGTACTTC
TRBV7-6	TRBJ1-2	-	TRBD1	CASSPWEFGQGPLGYTF	TGTGCCAGCAGCCCCTGGGAATTCGGACAGGGACCGTTAGGCTACACCTTC